There are a few counts of the clone carrying this T cell receptor (beta chain). Its target is not known. This sample is part of a study of T-cell memory formation after mild COVID-19. Points from the study as a whole: Shrinking CD4+ clones resided mostly in CM and EM, and CD8+ ones in EMRA.

Per germline, CDR1 SGHKS and CDR2 YYEKEE (reference sequence). V trimming: 4 bases; J trimming: 0 bases; junction bases outside the gene matches: 4. The CDR3 loop spans 15 amino acids. TCRdb re-analysed the 5' RACE reads in MiXCR, keeping a single row per CDR3 protein. The sample holds fewer than 200,000 distinct CDR3 sequences; approximately 17% are singletons and the top ten take 3% to 4%. Sequencing was carried out using PBMCs or a T cell subset sorted from them (not recorded which). This chain links TRBV5-5 with TRBJ1-5, with 7 bases aligning to TRBD1. The receptor comes from a man aged 18 to 30 who had mild COVID-19 (a few samples of this study predate the infection). Cell type and time point are not known. CDR3 loop: CASSLTGVSNQPQHF. The CDR3 bases are TGTGCCAGCAGCCTAACAGGGGTTAGCAATCAGCCCCAGCATTTT.